The rows below give T cell receptor beta chains drawn from one sample of a study of CD8+ T cells in alopecia areata. Profiled with immunoSEQ multiplex PCR; TCRdb holds only in-frame clones, not every one. The table includes 110,000 to 150,000 clones, about 60% detected once. The material was CD4+ T cells sorted from blood, obtained at week 0. The receptors originated from a human donor with alopecia areata. Both conserved end residues are part of each CDR3. D genes are given only for firm matches. A clone size is listed for some rows: how often the clone was seen (once, few, many), or a class if it is expanded.

size,J,V,length,D,DNA,CDR3
.,TRBJ2-2,TRBV7-9,14,TRBD1,TGTGCCAGCAGCTTGGACAGGGCCGACGGGGAGCTGTTTTTT,CASSLDRADGELFF
few,TRBJ2-5,TRBV25-1,11,.,TGTGCCAGCAAAGGAGGGGAGACCCAGTACTTC,CASKGGETQYF
few,TRBJ2-2,TRBV4-3,16,.,TGCGCCAGCAGCCAGCCTCCGGGGGCGAACACCGGGGAGCTGTTTTTT,CASSQPPGANTGELFF
.,TRBJ2-5,TRBV29-1,10,.,TGCAGCATCTTCCAAGAGACCCAGTACTTC,CSIFQETQYF
.,TRBJ2-7,TRBV30,13,.,TGTGCCTGGAGACGAATGCCCTCCTACGAGCAGTACTTC,CAWRRMPSYEQYF
few,TRBJ1-3,TRBV19,12,.,TGTGCCAGCAGGGACGGTGGAAACACCATATATTTT,CASRDGGNTIYF
few,TRBJ2-1,TRBV5-4,14,TRBD2,TGTGCCAGCAGCCTTAGCGGGGGGGCCCATGAGCAGTTCTTC,CASSLSGGAHEQFF
.,TRBJ1-2,TRBV29-1,13,.,TGCAGCGTTGACCTCCCGGGGATTAATGGCTACACCTTC,CSVDLPGINGYTF
.,TRBJ1-6,TRBV25-1,14,.,TGTGCCAGCAGGGGGGACATCGGGGATTCACCCCTCCACTTT,CASRGDIGDSPLHF
.,TRBJ2-3,TRBV10-1,11,.,TGCGCCAGCAGTGCCCGTGATACGCAGTATTTT,CASSARDTQYF
.,TRBJ2-5,TRBV4-2,13,TRBD2,TGTGCCTCAAGGACTAGCGGGGTGGAGACCCAGTACTTC,CASRTSGVETQYF
.,TRBJ2-7,TRBV7-2,16,.,TGTGCCAGCAGCTTAGCCCCTGAGCGGAGCTCCTACGAGCAGTACTTC,CASSLAPERSSYEQYF
.,TRBJ1-1,TRBV5-1,11,.,TGCGCCAGCAGCTTGGAGGCTGAAGCTTTCTTT,CASSLEAEAFF
many,TRBJ2-1,TRBV25-1,17,TRBD2,TGTGCCAGCAGTTCAGGGAGCGGGGGGCCCTACTACAATGAGCAGTTCTTC,CASSSGSGGPYYNEQFF
.,TRBJ2-5,TRBV7-2,12,.,TGTGCCAGCAGCCTCGTCCAAGAGACCCAGTACTTC,CASSLVQETQYF
few,TRBJ1-3,TRBV29-1,12,.,TGCAGCGTGGACAGAGGACGGAACACCATATATTTT,CSVDRGRNTIYF
.,TRBJ2-1,TRBV30,12,.,TGTGCCTGGAGTATTATCAACAATGAGCAGTTCTTC,CAWSIINNEQFF
few,TRBJ2-5,TRBV2,12,.,TGTGCCAGCTCTGGGACTCGAGAGACCCAGTACTTC,CASSGTRETQYF
.,TRBJ1-2,TRBV30,17,.,TGTGCCTGGAGTGTGGCCAGTTCTGGCCTAGGCCTTTATGGCTACACCTTC,CAWSVASSGLGLYGYTF
.,TRBJ1-2,TRBV2,13,.,TGTGCCAGCAGTGAACAGAGAAACTATGGCTACACCTTC,CASSEQRNYGYTF
.,TRBJ2-3,TRBV7-3,14,.,TGTGCCAGCAGCTTGGCCACTAGCACAGATACGCAGTATTTT,CASSLATSTDTQYF
.,TRBJ2-7,TRBV4-3,16,.,TGCGCCAGCAGCCAGGAGGAGGATTGTGGTCGGGACGAGCAGTACTTC,CASSQEEDCGRDEQYF
.,TRBJ2-1,TRBV9,16,TRBD2,TGTGCCAGCAGCGTTCTGGACGGGGGGGCCTTGAATGAGCAGTTCTTC,CASSVLDGGALNEQFF
.,TRBJ2-3,TRBV30,14,.,TGTGCCTGGAACCAGGGCGTCAGCACAGATACGCAGTATTTT,CAWNQGVSTDTQYF
.,TRBJ2-3,TRBV7-9,15,TRBD2,TGTGCCAGCAGAGAGGGACTAGCGTCGGGAGATACGCAGTATTTT,CASREGLASGDTQYF
.,TRBJ2-4,TRBV15,14,TRBD1,TGTGCCACCAGCAAGGGACAGGGGAATACCATTCAGTACTTC,CATSKGQGNTIQYF
.,TRBJ1-5,TRBV2,15,.,TGTGCCAGCAGTGAAGCTAGGGGCTCGAGGCAGCCCCAGCATTTT,CASSEARGSRQPQHF
.,TRBJ1-2,TRBV18,16,TRBD1,TGTGCCAGCTCACCGATAATGGGACAGAAGAACTATGGCTACACCTTC,CASSPIMGQKNYGYTF
.,TRBJ2-2,TRBV29-1,14,.,TGCAGCGTTGAAAGCCCTCTTATTACCGGGGAGCTGTTTTTT,CSVESPLITGELFF
.,TRBJ2-3,TRBV15,13,.,TGTGCCACCAGCAGTGGTTACACAGATACGCAGTATTTT,CATSSGYTDTQYF
.,TRBJ2-6,TRBV30,13,.,TGTGCCTGGAGTGTGACTGGGGCCAACGTCCTGACTTTC,CAWSVTGANVLTF
.,TRBJ1-2,TRBV5-1,15,TRBD1,TGCGCCAGCAGATGGACCGGGACAGGGCTAAATGGCTACACCTTC,CASRWTGTGLNGYTF
.,TRBJ2-2,TRBV5-1,15,.,TGCGCCAGCAGCTTGGGGCAGGGGTACGCCGGGGAGCTGTTTTTT,CASSLGQGYAGELFF
few,TRBJ2-7,TRBV29-1,17,.,TGCAGCGTTGTGGGGGTTCAGGCAGCGCCTTACCTACGAGGGCAGTACTTC,CSVVGVQAAPYLRGQYF
.,TRBJ2-2,TRBV19,16,TRBD1,TGTGCCAGTAGTAGGGGACAGGGCCCCGACACCGGGGAGCTGTTTTTT,CASSRGQGPDTGELFF
.,TRBJ1-5,TRBV10-3,13,.,TGTGCCATCAGGTCAAACGGGGATCAGCCCCAGCATTTT,CAIRSNGDQPQHF
once,TRBJ2-1,TRBV7-2,19,TRBD2,TGTGCCAGCAGCACTAGGACTAGCGGGGGGCTAAGCTCCTACAATGAGCAGTTCTTC,CASSTRTSGGLSSYNEQFF
.,TRBJ1-1,TRBV11-1,12,.,TGTGCCAGCAGCTTAGATCCGGGATCAGCTTTCTTT,CASSLDPGSAFF
.,TRBJ2-1,TRBV5-1,15,.,TGCGCCAGCAGCTTCGTATATCCGGGTTCTAATGAGCAGTTCTTC,CASSFVYPGSNEQFF
.,TRBJ2-7,TRBV7-9,14,.,TGTGCCTCCTCGGGGGCGCCGGGTGCGTACGAGCAGTACTTC,CASSGAPGAYEQYF
.,TRBJ2-5,TRBV6-5,14,.,TGTGCCAGCAGTTACAGGCTATCACAAGAGACCCAGTACTTC,CASSYRLSQETQYF
few,TRBJ1-1,TRBV5-4,16,.,TGTGCCAGCTTCCCTCAGGCGGGGGGCGTAGGCACTGAAGCTTTCTTT,CASFPQAGGVGTEAFF
.,TRBJ2-7,TRBV7-9,13,TRBD1,TGTGCCAGCATGGCGCAGGGGGCCGGGGAGCAGTACTTC,CASMAQGAGEQYF
.,TRBJ1-5,TRBV2,12,.,TGTGCCAGCAGTGAAGAGTGGCAGCCCCAGCATTTT,CASSEEWQPQHF
.,TRBJ1-2,TRBV5-1,14,TRBD1,TGCGCCAGCAGCTCTACAGGGGGCGCACATGGCTACACCTTC,CASSSTGGAHGYTF
.,TRBJ2-5,TRBV5-6,13,.,TGTGCCAGCACCCTGTACCGGGGGGAGACCCAGTACTTC,CASTLYRGETQYF
.,TRBJ1-1,TRBV11-2,13,.,TGTGCCAGCAGCTTTGGGCAGAACACTGAAGCTTTCTTT,CASSFGQNTEAFF
.,TRBJ2-2,TRBV2,13,.,TGTGCCAGCGTTCAGGGGAACACCGGGGAGCTGTTTTTT,CASVQGNTGELFF